This entry lists 11 T cell receptor beta chains sequenced from one sample in a study of cytomegalovirus exposure and HLA in healthy donors. 60 Vbeta and 13 Jbeta primers were used in PCR. The data were produced by immunoSEQ multiplex PCR, yet TCRdb's version contains in-frame clones alone and is incomplete. The sample consists of about 160,000 clones, 75% to 90% of them appearing once. Material for sequencing was PBMCs. The receptors were gathered from a woman younger than 30 in good health and CMV-seronegative.

The chain has TRBV9 and TRBJ2-5, with TRBD1 matching 8 bases. Germline CDR1 reads SGDLS; CDR2 reads YYNGEE. The V and J ends lost 3 bases and 4 bases, in that order; junction bases with no gene match: 8. The CDR3 consists of 15 residues. This CDR3 is CASSASTGGGETQYF. The DNA of the CDR3 is TGTGCCAGCAGCGCAAGTACAGGGGGAGGAGAGACCCAGTACTTC. Complete variable domain (other parts from reference TRBV9 and TRBJ2-5): DSGVTQTPKHLITATGQRVTLRCSPRSGDLSVYWYQQSLDQGLQFLIQYYNGEERAKGNILERFSAQQFPDLHSELNLSSLELGDSALYFCASSASTGGGETQYFGPGTRLLVL.

This chain connects TRBV30 to TRBJ1-1; D possibly corresponds to TRBD1 (5 bases). V dropped 2 bases and J dropped 2 bases, with 15 bases sitting between them. Germline V gene sequence: CDR1 GTSNPN, CDR2 SVGIG (reference sequence). CDR3 length: 15 amino acids. The CDR3 DNA reads as TGTGCCTGGAGTTGGGACTCAGGAGTCAACACTGAAGCTTTCTTT. This codes for CAWSWDSGVNTEAFF.

This sequence joins TRBV5-1 and TRBJ2-1; 13 bases match TRBD2. This CDR3 is built from 16 residues. The junction had 9 bases not matched to a gene; V was cut back by 4 bases and J by 8 bases. Germline-derived CDR1 and CDR2 are SGHRS and YFSETQ. The CDR3: CASSRSTSGGAHEQFF. Here the CDR3 DNA reads TGCGCCAGCAGCCGTAGTACTAGCGGGGGGGCCCATGAGCAGTTCTTC.

The J gene is TRBJ1-2, the V gene TRBV4-1, with a tentative D call TRBD1 (6 bases). The CDR3 extends over 14 amino acids. V lost 2 bases to trimming and J lost 3 bases, with 10 bases between them. Germline V gene lookup returns CDR1 MGHRA and CDR2 YSYEKL. DNA of the CDR3: TGCGCCAGCAGCCAACTCGGGACATACTATGGCTACACCTTC. It codes for CASSQLGTYYGYTF.

The rearrangement links TRBV7-8 to TRBJ1-5, with no clear D. Germline V CDR1 and CDR2: SGHVS, FQNEAQ. There are 17 residues in the CDR3. V lost 5 bases, J lost 0 bases, and 17 bases lay in between. The CDR3 sequence: CASSPLGGINSNQPQHF. The CDR3 nucleotides read TGTGCCAGCAGCCCCTTGGGAGGGATAAATAGCAATCAGCCCCAGCATTTT.

The chain's CDR3 is CASRERAGGTYEQYF. The CDR3 DNA reads as TGTGCCAGCAGGGAGCGAGCGGGAGGGACCTACGAGCAGTACTTC. V gene TRBV28 combines with J gene TRBJ2-7, with 10 positions matching TRBD2. The length of the CDR3 is 15 residues. Germline lookup yields CDR1 MDHEN and CDR2 SYDVKM. V was clipped by 6 bases and J by 2 bases; unmatched bases: 7.

The chain has TRBV4-1 and TRBJ1-4, with D tentatively TRBD1 (5 bases). This CDR3 is built from 15 residues. V lost 2 bases and J lost 6, with 13 bases in between. Germline V gene data show CDR1 as MGHRA and CDR2 as YSYEKL. CDR3 amino acids: CASSQYGGTDEKLFF. The DNA for the CDR3 is TGCGCCAGCAGCCAATATGGCGGGACGGATGAAAAACTGTTTTTT.

J is TRBJ2-7 and V is TRBV7-2; 9 positions match TRBD1. With 5 bases clipped from V and 0 bases from J, the junction kept 5 bases outside the gene matches. Germline loops: CDR1 SGHTA, CDR2 FQGNSA. CDR3 length: 15 amino acids. The DNA of the CDR3 is TGTGCCAGCAGCCTCGGGGACAGGGACTCCTACGAGCAGTACTTC. Protein product: CASSLGDRDSYEQYF.

The CDR3 reads CASSDLSGEQYF. As DNA, the CDR3 is TGTGCCAGCAGTGATCTGAGTGGCGAGCAGTACTTC. The J gene is TRBJ2-7, the V gene TRBV7-6; D is uncertain. This CDR3 has 12 residues. V lost 6 bases and J 6 bases, leaving 12 bases between the germline ends. The germline gives CDR1 SGHVS, CDR2 FNYEAQ.

V gene TRBV4-2 combines with J gene TRBJ1-1, with TRBD1 as a possible D gene (5 bases). Trimming took 0 bases from V and 8 from J, leaving 13 bases between them. Germline V gene sequence: CDR1 LGHNA, CDR2 YNFKEQ. This CDR3 contains 14 residues. The CDR3 DNA is TGTGCCAGCAGCCAAGATACCCACCAGGGCGAAGCTTTCTTT. Its protein is CASSQDTHQGEAFF.

J is TRBJ2-1 and V is TRBV30; 12 bases fit TRBD2. Losses at the gene ends were 4 bases for V and 4 bases for J; bases not matched to a gene: 2. Germline V lookup: CDR1 GTSNPN, CDR2 SVGIG (reference sequence). The CDR3 is 14 amino acids. The chain's CDR3 is CAWNLAGGYNEQFF. The CDR3 DNA sequence: TGTGCCTGGAACCTAGCGGGGGGGTACAATGAGCAGTTCTTC.